Reported below is one T cell receptor (beta chain). The data were taken from a study of blood T cell repertoires in COVID-19. In the study's own analysis: Reference gene primer amplification in the assay estimated nucleated cell counts. Measured with immunoSEQ multiplex PCR; TCRdb has only the in-frame clones, and not every one. V and J calls and clone size are those listed in that table; D and trimming were worked out from the DNA. The sample yields around 97,000 clones, just over 85% seen once. Germline CDR1 reads LNHDA; CDR2 reads SQIVND (reference sequence). The CDR3 is 15 residues long. After removal of 6 bases from V and 0 bases from J, the junction contained 4 bases not matched to a gene.

The chain recombines TRBV19 with TRBJ1-4, with 7 bases lining up with TRBD1. The sequencing sample was made of peripheral blood. This TCR was sampled from a human donor in a cohort sampled during active COVID-19. In nucleotides, the CDR3 is TGTGCCAGTAGGACAGGGTTTGCAACTAATGAAAAACTGTTTTTT. The encoded protein is CASRTGFATNEKLFF. Together with reference TRBV19 and TRBJ1-4, the CDR3 gives the full variable domain: DGGITQSPKYLFRKEGQNVTLSCEQNLNHDAMYWYRQDPGQGLRLIYYSQIVNDFQKGDIAEGYSVSREKKESFPLTVTSAQKNPTAFYLCASRTGFATNEKLFFGSGTQLSVL.